A selection of T cell receptor beta chains follows, all from one sample in a study of radiation and T cells in renal cell carcinoma. Some clones are missing from TCRdb's copy, which holds only in-frame ones; the method was immunoSEQ multiplex PCR. The sample includes about 150,000 clones, roughly nine tenths of them seen just once. The starting material was blood, obtained from a patient whose treatment included radiotherapy and nephrectomy. All receptors come from a woman in her 70s with renal cell carcinoma. Both conserved end residues are part of each CDR3. D genes are given only for firm matches. Not all rows give a size; the values are once, few, many and, for expanded clones, a class.

V: TRBV30; J: TRBJ1-2; D: -; size: -; CDR3: CAWSKLLLANYGYTF; DNA: TGTGCCTGGAGCAAACTCCTCTTAGCTAACTATGGCTACACCTTC
V: TRBV27; J: TRBJ2-1; D: TRBD2; size: -; CDR3: CASRDGTRLYNEQFF; DNA: TGTGCCAGCAGGGACGGGACTAGGTTATACAATGAGCAGTTCTTC
V: TRBV27; J: TRBJ2-5; D: TRBD2; size: -; CDR3: CASGPRGGETQYF; DNA: TGTGCCAGCGGGCCTCGGGGGGGAGAGACCCAGTACTTC
V: TRBV7-9; J: TRBJ2-4; D: -; size: -; CDR3: CASSLLAGSKNIQYF; DNA: TGTGCCAGCAGCTTACTGGCAGGGTCCAAAAACATTCAGTACTTC
V: TRBV28; J: TRBJ1-2; D: -; size: -; CDR3: CASSLVGPPYGYTF; DNA: TGTGCCAGCAGTTTAGTGGGCCCACCCTATGGCTACACCTTC
V: TRBV5-4; J: TRBJ1-3; D: -; size: -; CDR3: CASSLEGAAGNTIYF; DNA: TGTGCCAGCAGCTTGGAAGGAGCGGCAGGAAACACCATATATTTT
V: TRBV5-6; J: TRBJ1-5; D: TRBD1; size: -; CDR3: CASSKDRGDPNQPQHF; DNA: TGTGCCAGCAGCAAGGACAGGGGAGACCCCAATCAGCCCCAGCATTTT
V: TRBV19; J: TRBJ1-1; D: -; size: -; CDR3: CASSILQVGGKAFF; DNA: TGTGCCAGTAGTATACTACAGGTCGGGGGTAAAGCTTTCTTT
V: TRBV11-3; J: TRBJ2-1; D: -; size: -; CDR3: CASSSPTRPYNEQFF; DNA: TGTGCCAGCAGCTCCCCGACCCGGCCTTACAATGAGCAGTTCTTC
V: TRBV5-1; J: TRBJ2-2; D: -; size: -; CDR3: CASSLSEWNTGELFF; DNA: TGCGCCAGCAGCTTATCGGAATGGAACACCGGGGAGCTGTTTTTT
V: TRBV4-2; J: TRBJ1-3; D: -; size: -; CDR3: CASSQGIERNSGNTIYF; DNA: TGTGCCAGCAGCCAAGGGATTGAACGGAACTCTGGAAACACCATATATTTT
V: TRBV5-4; J: TRBJ2-3; D: TRBD2; size: -; CDR3: CASSTQTSGNTQYF; DNA: TGTGCCAGCAGCACACAGACTAGCGGAAATACGCAGTATTTT
V: TRBV29-1; J: TRBJ2-7; D: TRBD1; size: -; CDR3: CSVGDRFSYEQYF; DNA: TGCAGCGTTGGGGACAGGTTTTCCTACGAGCAGTACTTC
V: TRBV5-4; J: TRBJ1-1; D: -; size: few; CDR3: CASSLHINTEAFF; DNA: TGTGCCAGCAGCTTGCACATAAACACTGAAGCTTTCTTT
V: TRBV4-1; J: TRBJ1-4; D: -; size: -; CDR3: CASSQPPEKLFF; DNA: TGCGCCAGCAGCCAACCCCCGGAAAAACTGTTTTTT
V: TRBV11-2; J: TRBJ1-3; D: -; size: -; CDR3: CASSAQTSGNTIYF; DNA: TGTGCCAGCAGCGCCCAAACTTCTGGAAACACCATATATTTT
V: TRBV6-1; J: TRBJ2-5; D: TRBD1; size: -; CDR3: CASSQGQAQETQYF; DNA: TGTGCCAGCAGCCAAGGACAGGCCCAAGAGACCCAGTACTTC
V: TRBV7-2; J: TRBJ1-1; D: -; size: -; CDR3: CASSVGTEAFF; DNA: TGTGCCAGCAGCGTTGGGACTGAAGCTTTCTTT
V: TRBV5-6; J: TRBJ2-7; D: TRBD2; size: -; CDR3: CASSAGTTYEQYF; DNA: TGTGCCAGCAGCGCGGGGACTACCTACGAGCAGTACTTC
V: TRBV14; J: TRBJ2-3; D: TRBD2; size: -; CDR3: CASSQERLATDTQYF; DNA: TGTGCCAGCAGCCAAGAAAGACTAGCGACCGATACGCAGTATTTT
V: TRBV5-4; J: TRBJ2-5; D: -; size: -; CDR3: CASSPGSGETQHF; DNA: TGTGCCAGCAGCCCGGGTTCGGGGGAGACCCAGCACTTC
V: TRBV30; J: TRBJ1-2; D: -; size: -; CDR3: CAWSVRLTDGYTF; DNA: TGTGCCTGGAGTGTACGCCTTACCGATGGCTACACCTTC
V: TRBV27; J: TRBJ1-5; D: -; size: -; CDR3: CASSRGYSNQPQHF; DNA: TGTGCCAGCAGCCGGGGGTATAGCAATCAGCCCCAGCATTTT
V: TRBV7-2; J: TRBJ1-1; D: -; size: -; CDR3: CASSPASEAFF; DNA: TGTGCCAGCAGCCCTGCTTCTGAAGCTTTCTTT
V: TRBV7-8; J: TRBJ1-5; D: -; size: once; CDR3: CASSWQGNNQPQHF; DNA: TGTGCCAGCAGCTGGCAGGGTAACAATCAGCCCCAGCATTTT
V: TRBV15; J: TRBJ1-4; D: -; size: -; CDR3: CATSRPLSGEKLFF; DNA: TGTGCCACCAGCAGACCCCTCTCTGGTGAAAAACTGTTTTTT
V: TRBV19; J: TRBJ2-7; D: TRBD1; size: -; CDR3: CASSFGQGGSYEQYF; DNA: TGTGCCAGTAGTTTCGGACAGGGGGGATCCTACGAGCAGTACTTC
V: TRBV6-6; J: TRBJ2-2; D: TRBD1; size: -; CDR3: CASSYDLGGIRELFF; DNA: TGTGCCAGCAGTTACGACTTAGGGGGCATACGGGAGCTGTTTTTT
V: TRBV19; J: TRBJ1-5; D: -; size: -; CDR3: CATRAQRNQPQHF; DNA: TGTGCCACCCGGGCGCAGCGCAATCAGCCCCAGCATTTT
V: TRBV7-2; J: TRBJ2-3; D: TRBD2; size: once; CDR3: CASSVIAGGGTDTQYF; DNA: TGTGCCAGCAGCGTTATAGCGGGGGGAGGCACAGATACGCAGTATTTT
V: TRBV5-1; J: TRBJ1-2; D: -; size: -; CDR3: CASSLGVQGYGYTF; DNA: TGCGCCAGCAGCTTGGGAGTCCAGGGCTATGGCTACACCTTC
V: TRBV5-1; J: TRBJ1-4; D: TRBD1; size: -; CDR3: CASSPRRGANEKLFF; DNA: TGCGCCAGCAGCCCCCGCAGGGGGGCTAATGAAAAACTGTTTTTT
V: TRBV30; J: TRBJ2-5; D: -; size: -; CDR3: CAWSTTPVQETQYF; DNA: TGTGCCTGGAGTACTACCCCGGTCCAAGAGACCCAGTACTTC
V: TRBV28; J: TRBJ1-5; D: -; size: -; CDR3: CASSFRRTNYQPQHF; DNA: TGTGCCAGCAGTTTCAGGCGAACAAACTATCAGCCCCAGCATTTT
V: TRBV7-8; J: TRBJ1-1; D: -; size: -; CDR3: CASSSVKGTNTEAFF; DNA: TGTGCCAGCAGCTCCGTTAAGGGGACTAACACTGAAGCTTTCTTT
V: TRBV19; J: TRBJ1-1; D: -; size: -; CDR3: CASSIRENTEAFF; DNA: TGTGCCAGTAGTATCAGGGAGAACACTGAAGCTTTCTTT
V: TRBV6-6; J: TRBJ2-3; D: -; size: -; CDR3: CASSTPGRAGTDTQYF; DNA: TGTGCCAGCAGTACCCCTGGGCGGGCAGGCACAGATACGCAGTATTTT
V: TRBV6-5; J: TRBJ1-1; D: -; size: -; CDR3: CATKFFQEYTEAFF; DNA: TGTGCCACCAAATTTTTCCAGGAGTACACTGAAGCTTTCTTT
V: TRBV29-1; J: TRBJ2-5; D: -; size: once; CDR3: CSVVPDNLEETQYF; DNA: TGCAGCGTTGTTCCGGACAACCTCGAGGAGACCCAGTACTTC
V: TRBV9; J: TRBJ1-2; D: -; size: few; CDR3: CASSVVGSSGYTF; DNA: TGTGCCAGCAGCGTAGTTGGGTCATCTGGCTACACCTTC
V: TRBV4-1; J: TRBJ2-7; D: TRBD2; size: -; CDR3: CASSHGGDYEQYF; DNA: TGCGCCAGCAGCCACGGGGGGGACTACGAGCAGTACTTC
V: TRBV27; J: TRBJ1-1; D: -; size: -; CDR3: CASTYGGRGTEAFF; DNA: TGTGCCTCCACGTATGGGGGGCGAGGGACTGAAGCTTTCTTT
V: TRBV6-1; J: TRBJ2-7; D: -; size: -; CDR3: CASSVDYYEQYF; DNA: TGTGCCAGCAGTGTGGACTACTACGAGCAGTACTTC
V: TRBV6-1; J: TRBJ1-6; D: -; size: -; CDR3: CASSELHSGANNSPLHF; DNA: TGTGCCAGCAGTGAATTACATAGCGGAGCTAATAATTCACCCCTCCACTTT
V: TRBV28; J: TRBJ2-5; D: TRBD1; size: -; CDR3: CASSSPTGGGETQYF; DNA: TGTGCCAGCAGTTCTCCGACAGGGGGGGGAGAGACCCAGTACTTC
V: TRBV5-1; J: TRBJ2-5; D: -; size: -; CDR3: CASYEQETQYF; DNA: TGCGCCAGCTACGAGCAGGAGACCCAGTACTTC
V: TRBV7-9; J: TRBJ2-1; D: TRBD2; size: once; CDR3: CASSLGASGGAWDEQFF; DNA: TGTGCCAGCAGCTTAGGAGCTAGCGGGGGGGCCTGGGATGAGCAGTTCTTC
V: TRBV4-3; J: TRBJ2-1; D: -; size: -; CDR3: CASSRLTLPNEQFF; DNA: TGCGCCAGCAGCCGCCTAACCTTGCCAAATGAGCAGTTCTTC